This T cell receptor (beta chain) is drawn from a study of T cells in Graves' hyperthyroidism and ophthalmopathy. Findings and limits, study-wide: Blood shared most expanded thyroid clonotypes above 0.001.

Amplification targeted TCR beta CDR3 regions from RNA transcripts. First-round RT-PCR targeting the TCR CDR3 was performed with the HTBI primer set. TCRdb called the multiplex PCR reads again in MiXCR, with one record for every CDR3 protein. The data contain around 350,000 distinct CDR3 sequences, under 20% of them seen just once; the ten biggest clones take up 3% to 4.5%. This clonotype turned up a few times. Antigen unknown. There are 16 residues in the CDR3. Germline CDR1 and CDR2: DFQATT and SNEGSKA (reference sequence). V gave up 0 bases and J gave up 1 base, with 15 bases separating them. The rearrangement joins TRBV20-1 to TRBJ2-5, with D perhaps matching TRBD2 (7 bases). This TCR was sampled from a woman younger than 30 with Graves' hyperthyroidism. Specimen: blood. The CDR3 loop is CSARDRGAFGQETQYF. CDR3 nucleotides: TGCAGTGCTAGAGATCGGGGGGCATTCGGCCAAGAGACCCAGTACTTC.